The rows below give T cell receptor beta chains drawn from one sample of a study of a mutant IDH1 vaccine in newly diagnosed glioma. Data came from immunoSEQ multiplex PCR; TCRdb stores just in-frame clones and leaves some out. There are 50,000 or so clones in the sample; around 90% occur only once, and under 2.5% lies in the top ten. No antigen has been identified for these receptors. The sequenced sample was PBMCs, obtained from a glioma patient whose treatment included an IDH1 peptide vaccine. The receptors originated from a man in his fifties with glioma. CDR3s include the opening cysteine and the closing phenylalanine or tryptophan. The order of the fields is CDR3 DNA, CDR3 protein, clone size, D gene, V gene, J gene. The D gene is left open where the match is weak. Rows may omit the clone size; those that give it use once, few, many or a size class.

TGTGCCAGCAAAAGCACCCGCAATCAGCCCCAGCATTTT,CASKSTRNQPQHF,-,-,TRBV6-1,TRBJ1-5
TGTGCCAGCAGTTTTCAGGGTGGGCCAGCCAAAAACATTCAGTACTTC,CASSFQGGPAKNIQYF,-,-,TRBV28,TRBJ2-4
TGCAGCGTTGAAGACGCGGGCAGCCCAAGGTCGGATGAGCAGTTCTTC,CSVEDAGSPRSDEQFF,-,-,TRBV29-1,TRBJ2-1
TGTGCCAGCGGCAGGGGGTATAACACTGAAGCTTTCTTT,CASGRGYNTEAFF,-,TRBD1,TRBV7-8,TRBJ1-1
TGTGCCAGCAGTTCCCCGGGAGGGGGAGAGCAGCCCCAGCATTTT,CASSSPGGGEQPQHF,-,-,TRBV28,TRBJ1-5
TGTGCCAGCAGACGAGGGGGCCCGAACACTGAAGCTTTCTTT,CASRRGGPNTEAFF,-,TRBD1,TRBV6-1,TRBJ1-1
TGTGCCAGCAGCGGAGCGGGCGCCTCCCGCCGGCAGTTCTTC,CASSGAGASRRQFF,-,-,TRBV25-1,TRBJ2-1
TGTGCCAGCAGCCAGAGGGTGGCAGGGAGAGCGGATGAAAAACTGTTTTTT,CASSQRVAGRADEKLFF,once,-,TRBV4-2,TRBJ1-4
TGCGCCAGCAGCTTGGTTGGGACTAGCACAGATACGCAGTATTTT,CASSLVGTSTDTQYF,-,-,TRBV5-1,TRBJ2-3
TGTGCCAGCAACTGGGACAGTGGACAGCCCCAGCATTTT,CASNWDSGQPQHF,-,TRBD1,TRBV28,TRBJ1-5
TGTGCCAGCAGCCGGTCCGGGGGACAGGGGTCCCAGCAGTACTTC,CASSRSGGQGSQQYF,-,TRBD1,TRBV14,TRBJ2-7
TGTGCCAGCAGTGTACAGGGGGAAGGGGCCCAGTACTTC,CASSVQGEGAQYF,-,TRBD1,TRBV28,TRBJ2-5
TGTGCCAGATCTAGCGGGCCCTTTCGCGCCTACAATGAGCAGTTCTTC,CARSSGPFRAYNEQFF,-,TRBD2,TRBV30,TRBJ2-1
TGTGCCATCAGTGAATTAGGCCCCTACAATGAGCAGTTCTTC,CAISELGPYNEQFF,-,-,TRBV10-3,TRBJ2-1
TGCGCCAGCAGCGCCGGGCGGTGGCAAGAGACCCAGTACTTC,CASSAGRWQETQYF,-,-,TRBV5-1,TRBJ2-5
TGCGCCAGCAGCCCCGGGACCAGAGGGACAGATACGCAGTATTTT,CASSPGTRGTDTQYF,-,-,TRBV5-1,TRBJ2-3
TGCGCCAGCAGCCAAGAATGGGCCTCCGGTGGATCACCCCTCCACTTT,CASSQEWASGGSPLHF,-,-,TRBV4-1,TRBJ1-6
TGTGCCAGACCTCCGGGACAGGGGTCGGATGAGCAGTTCTTC,CARPPGQGSDEQFF,once,TRBD1,TRBV5-3,TRBJ2-1
TGTGCCAGCAGCTTAGGGGTCCTCTCTGGAAACACCATATATTTT,CASSLGVLSGNTIYF,-,-,TRBV5-4,TRBJ1-3
TGTGCCAGCAGCCCACAGGGGGCGAACGAGCAGTACTTC,CASSPQGANEQYF,-,TRBD1,TRBV7-2,TRBJ2-7
TGTGCCAGCAGTAAAGTAACCGGGACCCATCAGCCCCAGCATTTT,CASSKVTGTHQPQHF,-,-,TRBV27,TRBJ1-5
TGCGCCAGCAGCCGTAGACTAGCGGGGGGTGGCGTCACAGATACGCAGTATTTT,CASSRRLAGGGVTDTQYF,-,TRBD2,TRBV4-3,TRBJ2-3
TGTGCCAGCAGTTCGGTGGGGGGACTCCCGGGGGAAGCTTTCTTT,CASSSVGGLPGEAFF,-,-,TRBV6-1,TRBJ1-1
TGTGCCAGCAGCTCCCCCCGGGACCGGGATAATCAGCCCCAGCATTTT,CASSSPRDRDNQPQHF,-,-,TRBV7-9,TRBJ1-5
TGCGCCAGCAGTGAGGACAGGGTGGACACCGGGGAGCTGTTTTTT,CASSEDRVDTGELFF,once,TRBD1,TRBV10-2,TRBJ2-2
TGTGCCAGTGAGGCGCCGGGGGCGTCATACAATCAGCCCCAGCATTTT,CASEAPGASYNQPQHF,-,-,TRBV19,TRBJ1-5
TGTGCCAGCAAATCCTGGGCAGGGGGTGCTCAGCCCCAGCATTTT,CASKSWAGGAQPQHF,few,TRBD1,TRBV6-5,TRBJ1-5
TGTGCCAGTAGTATAGCGGGCGGGAGCTCCTACGAGCAGTACTTC,CASSIAGGSSYEQYF,-,TRBD2,TRBV19,TRBJ2-7
TGTGCCAGCTCATCGGGCGGACAGGGGACCTACGAGCAGTACTTC,CASSSGGQGTYEQYF,-,TRBD1,TRBV18,TRBJ2-7
TGTGCCACCAAGCCGGGACAGGGAGACTATGGCTACACCTTC,CATKPGQGDYGYTF,-,TRBD1,TRBV2,TRBJ1-2
TGCAGCATCCGTGGATTGAACACTGAAGCTTTCTTT,CSIRGLNTEAFF,-,-,TRBV29-1,TRBJ1-1
TGTGCCAGCAGCTTAGGGGGGCTAGCGGGGGGACTACAAGAGACCCAGTACTTC,CASSLGGLAGGLQETQYF,-,TRBD2,TRBV11-2,TRBJ2-5
TGTGCCAGCAGGCAGGGGTCGCCCTTCAGTCGGATCTACGAGCAGTACTTC,CASRQGSPFSRIYEQYF,-,-,TRBV21-1,TRBJ2-7
TGTGCCAGCAGCCCTATTGGACTAGCGGGAGTCAGGGGAGAGACCCAGTACTTC,CASSPIGLAGVRGETQYF,once,TRBD2,TRBV7-8,TRBJ2-5
TGTGCCAGTAGTATTTCCCAGGAGACCTATGGCTACACCTTC,CASSISQETYGYTF,few,-,TRBV19,TRBJ1-2
TGTGCCAGCAGCTCCGGGGCCTCGAGCGCCTACGAGCAGTACTTC,CASSSGASSAYEQYF,-,-,TRBV5-4,TRBJ2-7
TGCGCCAGCAGTGAGGACAGTGGCGGAGAGCAGTACTTC,CASSEDSGGEQYF,-,-,TRBV10-1,TRBJ2-7
TGTGCCAGCAGTTTGGGGTTGGGGAGCTCCTACGAGCAGTACTTC,CASSLGLGSSYEQYF,once,-,TRBV27,TRBJ2-7
TGTGCCAGCAGGACAGGGGGCGCCCCGGCCGGGGAGCTGTTTTTT,CASRTGGAPAGELFF,-,TRBD1,TRBV28,TRBJ2-2
TGTGCCAGTAGTTCAGGGGGCGTCGACACCGGGGAGCTGTTTTTT,CASSSGGVDTGELFF,-,TRBD1,TRBV19,TRBJ2-2
TGTGCCATCAGTGCATTAGCGGAGCGTCAGTCCGAGACCCAGTACTTC,CAISALAERQSETQYF,-,-,TRBV10-3,TRBJ2-5
TGTGCCAGCAGCTTGGCTCCTGGCTACTCCTACAATGAGCAGTTCTTC,CASSLAPGYSYNEQFF,-,-,TRBV5-6,TRBJ2-1